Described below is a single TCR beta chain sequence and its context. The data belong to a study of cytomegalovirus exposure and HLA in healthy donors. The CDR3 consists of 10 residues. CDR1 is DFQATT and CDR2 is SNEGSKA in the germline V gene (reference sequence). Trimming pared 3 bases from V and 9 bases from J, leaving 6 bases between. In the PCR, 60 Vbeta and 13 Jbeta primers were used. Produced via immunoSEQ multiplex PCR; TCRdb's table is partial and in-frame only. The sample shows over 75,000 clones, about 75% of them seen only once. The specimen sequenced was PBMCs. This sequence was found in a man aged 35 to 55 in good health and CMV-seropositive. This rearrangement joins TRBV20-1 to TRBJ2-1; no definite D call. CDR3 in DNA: TGCAGTGCTAGGAGTGGTGAGCAGTTCTTC. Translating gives CSARSGEQFF.